This TCR beta chain was obtained from a study of blood T cells in healthy people across ages. Each donor was a healthy Caucasian individual from Russia, aged roughly 6 to 95. This clonotype showed up many times. Then a second PCR, running about 6 to 12 cycles, was carried out with a sample-barcoded 5' primer and a J-beta primer mix. Each CDR3 protein gets one entry after TCRdb re-called the 5' RACE reads with MiXCR. This sample has about 1.5 million distinct CDR3 sequences, with under 55% found just once. This CDR3 contains 14 residues. With 1 base removed from V and 3 bases from J, the gap between germline ends came to 12 bases. Germline-derived CDR1 and CDR2 are SQVTM and ANQGSEA.

V gene TRBV29-1 combines with J gene TRBJ1-2; possible D gene TRBD1, 6 bases. The TCR was taken from a woman aged 18 to 35 in good health. The sequenced sample consisted of blood. For the CDR3, the DNA is TGCAGCGTTGAAGGAGAAGGGGGAGACTATGGCTACACCTTC. This gives the protein CSVEGEGGDYGYTF.